The 10 T cell receptor beta chains below all came from one sample that was sequenced in a study of beta chain features in type 1 diabetes. Sequenced material consisted of expressed TCRB transcripts (all of the isolated RNA was reverse transcribed). Here immunoSEQ multiplex PCR was the method, and the copy in TCRdb shows in-frame clones only, minus some. The table lists 130,000 to 150,000 clones, about 44% of them singletons. Sequenced material: Tregs from blood. Receptors were obtained from a man aged 18 to 30 in good health.

In this sample, this clone turned up a few times. This sample includes further DNA sequences coding for the same CDR3. V gene TRBV20-1 combines with J gene TRBJ2-7; D remains ambiguous. The CDR3 spans 11 residues. Deletions cut 1 base from V and 3 bases from J, with 4 bases between. Germline CDR1 reads DFQATT; CDR2 reads SNEGSKA (reference sequence). The CDR3 sequence: CSARGRYEQYF. CDR3 in DNA: TGCAGTGCTAGAGGTCGCTACGAGCAGTACTTC.

This chain joins TRBV27 and TRBJ2-3, with D maybe TRBD2 (5 bases). This CDR3 contains 13 residues. V gave up 7 bases and J gave up 3 bases, with 11 bases separating them. The germline CDR1 and CDR2 sequences are MNHEY and SMNVEV (reference sequence). The CDR3 sequence: CASIRRGTDTQYF. In DNA form, the CDR3 reads TGTGCCAGCATTAGACGGGGAACAGATACGCAGTATTTT.

This chain connects TRBV6-1 to TRBJ2-7; 9 positions match TRBD2. This CDR3 spans 15 amino acids. Losses at the gene ends were 5 bases for V and 3 bases for J; bases not matched to a gene: 8. Germline CDR1 MNHNS, CDR2 SASEGT. This chain's CDR3 is CASSWEAGGNYEQYF. The CDR3 coding sequence is TGTGCCAGCAGTTGGGAAGCGGGAGGTAACTACGAGCAGTACTTC.

The J gene is TRBJ2-7, the V gene TRBV15; TRBD2 agrees at 7 bases. Germline-derived CDR1 and CDR2 are LNHNV and YYDKDF (reference sequence). CDR3 length equals 15 residues. The J segment lost 2 bases and the V segment lost 1 base, leaving 5 bases of the junction unmatched. This CDR3 is CATSRASSGAYEQYF. The DNA of the CDR3 is TGTGCCACCAGCAGAGCGTCTAGCGGAGCCTACGAGCAGTACTTC.

The chain has TRBV5-1 and TRBJ2-2; TRBD2 agrees at 14 bases. The V gene end was trimmed by 9 bases and the J gene end by 5 bases; junction bases not matched to a gene: 6. The CDR3 loop spans 15 amino acids. CDR1 and CDR2 (germline): SGHRS, YFSETQ. The chain's CDR3 is CATTSGGAGTGELFF. For the CDR3, the DNA is TGCGCCACGACTAGCGGGGGGGCTGGAACCGGGGAGCTGTTTTTT.

The V call is TRBV7-9, the J call TRBJ1-2; D gene uncertain. CDR3 length: 13 residues. From germline, CDR1 is SEHNR and CDR2 FQNEAQ (reference sequence). V shed 0 bases and J shed 5 bases, with 7 bases lying between them. The CDR3 sequence is CASSLAFSYGYTF. For the CDR3, the DNA is TGTGCCAGCAGCTTAGCGTTTTCGTATGGCTACACCTTC.

The rearrangement links TRBV19 to TRBJ1-1; D call uncertain. This CDR3 spans 14 amino acids. CDR1 and CDR2 (germline): LNHDA, SQIVND (reference sequence). Trimming stripped 3 bases from V and 0 bases from J, with 8 bases between. The CDR3 region has the DNA TGTGCCAGTAGTATGGGGAGAGTGAACACTGAAGCTTTCTTT. It codes for CASSMGRVNTEAFF.

The chain recombines TRBV7-9 with TRBJ1-6; D is possibly TRBD1 (5 bases). The ends were cut back, 7 bases at V and 10 bases at J, with 20 bases in the middle. The CDR3 extends over 15 amino acids. Germline V gene data show CDR1 as SEHNR and CDR2 as FQNEAQ (reference sequence). As DNA, the CDR3 is TGTGCCAGCACCCGGTCGGGGGTGCAGGTCTCACCCCTCCACTTT. Its translation is CASTRSGVQVSPLHF.

This rearrangement joins TRBV5-1 to TRBJ1-2; the D is unclear. V was clipped by 1 base and J by 3 bases, with 10 bases between them. The CDR3 has 14 residues. From germline, CDR1 is SGHRS and CDR2 YFSETQ. CDR3 in amino acids: CASSLRWADYGYTF. The CDR3 DNA sequence: TGCGCCAGCAGCTTGAGATGGGCAGACTATGGCTACACCTTC. Together with reference TRBV5-1 and TRBJ1-2, the CDR3 gives the full variable domain: KAGVTQTPRYLIKTRGQQVTLSCSPISGHRSVSWYQQTPGQGLQFLFEYFSETQRNKGNFPGRFSGRQFSNSRSEMNVSTLELGDSALYLCASSLRWADYGYTFGSGTRLTVV.

In this sample, this clone turned up a few times. This chain connects TRBV20-1 to TRBJ2-5; the D gene is possibly TRBD1 (6 bases). The germline gives CDR1 DFQATT, CDR2 SNEGSKA (reference sequence). There are 11 residues in the CDR3. Trimming shortened V by 8 bases and J by 5 bases, and 12 bases separated the two germline ends. CDR3 sequence reads: CSTFQGETQYF. In nucleotides, the CDR3 is TGCAGTACCTTTCAGGGGGAGACCCAGTACTTC.